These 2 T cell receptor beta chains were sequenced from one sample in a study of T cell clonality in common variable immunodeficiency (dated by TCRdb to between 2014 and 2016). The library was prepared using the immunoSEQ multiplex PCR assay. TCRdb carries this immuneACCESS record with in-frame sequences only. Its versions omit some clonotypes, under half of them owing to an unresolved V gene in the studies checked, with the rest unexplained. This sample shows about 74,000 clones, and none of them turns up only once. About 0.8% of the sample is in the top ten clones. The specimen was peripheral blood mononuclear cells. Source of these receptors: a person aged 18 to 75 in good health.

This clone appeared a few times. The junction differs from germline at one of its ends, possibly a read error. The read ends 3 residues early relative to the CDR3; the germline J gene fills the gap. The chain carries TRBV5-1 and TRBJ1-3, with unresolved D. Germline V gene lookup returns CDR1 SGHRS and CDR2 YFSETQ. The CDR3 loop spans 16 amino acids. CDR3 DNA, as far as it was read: TGCGCCAGCAGCTTGGCTACGGGGTACTCTGGAAGCACC. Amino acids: CASSLATGYSGST. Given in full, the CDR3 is CASSLATGYSGSTIYF.

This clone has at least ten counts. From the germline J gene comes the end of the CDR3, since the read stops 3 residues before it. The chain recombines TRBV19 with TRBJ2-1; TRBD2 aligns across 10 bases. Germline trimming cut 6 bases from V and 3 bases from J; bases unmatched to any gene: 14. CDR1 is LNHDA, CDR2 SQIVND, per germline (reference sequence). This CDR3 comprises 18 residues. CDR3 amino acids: CASSNKLPGTSVYNEQFF. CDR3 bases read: TGTGCCAGTAGCAACAAACTCCCCGGGACTAGCGTCTACAATGAG.